A single sample gave rise to the 13 T cell receptor beta chains below, sequenced in a study of Ad26.COV2.S vaccination and SARS-CoV-2 variants. The method was immunoSEQ multiplex PCR; TCRdb's version includes in-frame clones alone and lacks a portion of them. Of 380,000 or so clones listed, 80% to 90% are singletons. Treatment specified: around 19 received Ad26.COV2.S at low or high dose, single or two shots; roughly five received placebo; per-sample allocation not given. It was on day 63 after the first vaccine or placebo injection that samples were taken. The sequencing here drew on peripheral blood, taken in a trial of Ad26.COV2.S vaccine versus placebo. All receptors come from a person between 18 and 60 years old who received the Ad26.COV2.S COVID-19 vaccine or a placebo.

This chain uses TRBV3-1 (or the pseudogene TRBV3-2) with TRBJ2-7; D possibly corresponds to TRBD2 (5 bases). V lost 4 bases, J lost 3 bases, and 19 bases lay in between. Germline CDR1 reads LGHDT; CDR2 reads YNNKEL (reference sequence). The CDR3 is 16 amino acids. CDR3 coding DNA: TGTGCCAGCAGCCGGAAAGAGAGGGTTGCGCTCTACGAGCAGTACTTC. This translates into CASSRKERVALYEQYF.

The V and J genes are TRBV29-1 and TRBJ1-1; TRBD1 is a possible D gene (6 bases). Germline V gene data show CDR1 as SQVTM and CDR2 as ANQGSEA. This CDR3 is 10 amino acids long. V lost 7 bases and J 10 bases, leaving 13 bases between the germline ends. The chain's CDR3 is CSAADRRAFF. CDR3 sequence (DNA): TGCAGCGCAGCAGACAGGAGAGCTTTCTTT.

V and J are TRBV27 and TRBJ2-5, with unresolved D. There are 13 residues in the CDR3. Germline lookup yields CDR1 MNHEY and CDR2 SMNVEV (reference sequence). V shed 0 bases and J shed 1 base, with 3 bases lying between them. This CDR3 is CASSLSGQETQYF. The CDR3 DNA follows: TGTGCCAGCAGTTTATCCGGCCAAGAGACCCAGTACTTC.

Comment on this clone: The identical CDR3 is also encoded by other nucleotide sequences in the sample. The genes are TRBV5-1 and TRBJ1-3; the D gene is possibly TRBD1 (5 bases). This CDR3 comprises 14 residues. Trimming took off 0 bases at V and 2 bases at J, with 6 bases between the two ends. Germline V CDR1 and CDR2: SGHRS, YFSETQ. CDR3 in DNA: TGCGCCAGCAGCTTGGGGGGGACTGGAAACACCATATATTTT. This sequence encodes CASSLGGTGNTIYF.

The rearrangement uses TRBV7-3 and TRBJ2-7, with D tentatively TRBD1 or TRBD2 (6 bases each). Per the germline V gene, CDR1 is SGHTA and CDR2 is FQGTGA. V lost 5 bases, J lost 5 bases, and 10 bases lay in between. There are 12 residues in the CDR3. The CDR3: CASSPGGDEQYF. CDR3 sequence (DNA): TGTGCCAGCAGCCCCGGGGGCGACGAGCAGTACTTC.

The V and J genes are TRBV24-1 and TRBJ2-2; no definite D call. CDR3 length: 14 residues. The V and J ends lost 7 bases and 1 base respectively, with 9 bases between them. From germline, CDR1 is KGHDR and CDR2 SFDVKD. CDR3 sequence: CATSRGMNTGELFF. Here the CDR3 DNA reads TGTGCCACCAGCCGTGGGATGAACACCGGGGAGCTGTTTTTT.

This clone was recorded only once. The chain is built from TRBV10-3 and TRBJ1-1; D remains unclear. V was trimmed by 4 bases and J by 5 bases, leaving 14 bases between them. The CDR3 is made up of 14 amino acids. Germline assignment: CDR1 ENHRY and CDR2 SYGVKD. Here the CDR3 DNA reads TGTGCCATCAGTGCAAATCCAAGAGGGACTGAAGCTTTCTTT. Its protein product is CAISANPRGTEAFF.

V and J are TRBV13 and TRBJ1-3, with 10 nucleotides matching TRBD1. Germline V gives CDR1 PRHDT, CDR2 FYEKMQ (reference sequence). The CDR3 covers 16 residues. V lost 5 bases to trimming and J lost 4 bases; unmatched junction nucleotides: 8. The CDR3 coding sequence is TGTGCCAGCAGCATTTTAGACAGGGGGCTCGGAAACACCATATATTTT. Translating gives CASSILDRGLGNTIYF.

The CDR3 coding sequence is TGTGCCAGCAGCACCGAGAGAGGGGAGGGGTATGGCTACACCTTC. This sequence encodes CASSTERGEGYGYTF. The chain couples TRBV9 to TRBJ1-2; possibly TRBD1 for D (5 bases). The germline V gene has CDR1 SGDLS and CDR2 YYNGEE. V lost 4 bases to trimming and J lost 5 bases, with 18 bases between them. The CDR3 runs 15 residues.

The genes are TRBV6-5 and TRBJ1-2; 9 positions match TRBD1. The CDR3 has 16 residues. Per germline, CDR1 MNHEY and CDR2 SVGAGI. V lost 4 bases to trimming and J lost 6 bases; unmatched junction nucleotides: 12. CDR3 residues: CASSSGTGRDGHGYTF. CDR3 nucleotide sequence: TGTGCCAGCAGTTCCGGGACAGGGAGGGATGGGCATGGCTACACCTTC.

This chain uses TRBV27 with TRBJ1-2, with 9 bases lining up with TRBD1. CDR1 and CDR2 (germline): MNHEY, SMNVEV (reference sequence). Trimming removed 5 bases from V and 9 bases from J; junction bases left unmatched: 16. The CDR3 runs to 16 residues. CDR3 coding DNA: TGTGCCAGCAGTGGGTACTCGGACAGGGGAAAAGATAGCTACACCTTC. Translated, it gives CASSGYSDRGKDSYTF.

The chain links TRBV4-1 to TRBJ2-4; TRBD2 matches 11 bases. After removal of 0 bases from V and 6 bases from J, the junction contained 1 base not matched to a gene. The CDR3 contains 15 residues. The germline V gene encodes CDR1 MGHRA and CDR2 YSYEKL. The CDR3 is CASSQDTSGGNIQYF. The DNA of the CDR3 is TGCGCCAGCAGCCAAGACACTAGCGGGGGAAACATTCAGTACTTC.

The chain couples TRBV27 to TRBJ2-7, with D hard to call. This CDR3 has 14 amino acids. Between the trimmed V and J ends, which lost 0 bases and 2 bases, there was a span of 8 bases. Germline V gene lookup returns CDR1 MNHEY and CDR2 SMNVEV (reference sequence). The CDR3 is CASSLSEGTYEQYF. The CDR3 bases are TGTGCCAGCAGTTTATCCGAAGGTACCTACGAGCAGTACTTC.